These 14 T cell receptor beta chains were all obtained from the same sample, sequenced in a study of cytomegalovirus exposure and HLA in healthy donors (dated 2017 in TCRdb). Libraries were prepared through the immunoSEQ multiplex PCR assay. The multiplex PCR relied on a mix of 60 forward primers for TCR Vbeta segments and 13 reverse primers for TCR Jbeta segments. Drawn from immuneACCESS, this table holds only the in-frame rearrangements with V and J called that TCRdb kept. Clones are partly lost; checked studies trace under half to an unresolved V gene and leave the rest unexplained. The sample has under 200,000 clones on record, approximately 86% of them singletons. The ten largest clones take up around 1.8% of the sample. The specimen sequenced was PBMCs. These receptors were collected from a woman younger than 30 in good health and CMV-seronegative.

V gene TRBV29-1 combines with J gene TRBJ2-1; D possibly corresponds to TRBD1 (6 bases). Per germline, CDR1 SQVTM and CDR2 ANQGSEA. The V end lost 2 bases, the J end lost 1 base, and 9 bases lay between the germline ends. This CDR3 has 14 residues. CDR3 residues: CSVEFQGSYNEQFF. In nucleotides, the CDR3 is TGCAGCGTTGAATTCCAGGGGTCCTACAATGAGCAGTTCTTC.

The rearrangement uses TRBV5-1 and TRBJ2-5, with D unclear. V gave up 5 bases and J gave up 0 bases, with 8 bases separating them. Germline V lookup: CDR1 SGHRS, CDR2 YFSETQ. The CDR3 has 13 residues. CDR3 DNA: TGCGCCAGCAGAGAGGAAGACCAAGAGACCCAGTACTTC. As protein: CASREEDQETQYF.

The V call is TRBV6-5, the J call TRBJ2-7; maybe TRBD2 (6 bases). The CDR3 is 14 amino acids. Trimming cost V 2 bases and J 4 bases, with 12 bases left between them. In germline, CDR1 is MNHEY, CDR2 SVGAGI. In DNA form, the CDR3 reads TGTGCCAGCAGTTACGGGCCTAGCGAGTACGAGCAGTACTTC. It codes for CASSYGPSEYEQYF.

There are a few counts of this clone. The chain employs TRBV5-6 and TRBJ2-7; 7 bases agree with TRBD2. CDR1 SGHDT and CDR2 YYEEEE come from the germline V gene. V lost 5 bases and J lost 4; bases outside the gene matches: 0. This CDR3 comprises 11 residues. The CDR3 nucleotides read TGTGCCAGCAGGGGGGGGTACGAGCAGTACTTC. Translation gives CASRGGYEQYF. Full variable domain (remainder filled in from reference TRBV5-6 and TRBJ2-7): DAGVTQSPTHLIKTRGQQVTLRCSPKSGHDTVSWYQQALGQGPQFIFQYYEEEERQRGNFPDRFSGHQFPNYSSELNVNALLLGDSALYLCASRGGYEQYFGPGTRLTVT.

V and J are TRBV11-2 and TRBJ2-6, with D possibly being TRBD2 (6 bases). With 7 bases removed from V and 4 bases from J, the gap between germline ends came to 14 bases. CDR3 length: 15 residues. The germline CDR1 and CDR2 sequences are SGHAT and FQNNGV. CDR3 amino acids: CASTHWGRGANVLTF. The CDR3, as DNA: TGTGCCAGCACCCACTGGGGGAGGGGGGCCAACGTCCTGACTTTC.

The rearrangement links TRBV27 to TRBJ2-3; TRBD1 aligns across 10 bases. V was pared by 6 bases and J by 5 bases, with 17 bases of the junction left unmatched. CDR3 length equals 18 residues. Germline V lookup: CDR1 MNHEY, CDR2 SMNVEV (reference sequence). CDR3 amino acids: CASRPLDRGRKGGDTQYF. CDR3 nucleotides: TGTGCCAGCAGACCCCTAGACAGGGGGCGTAAGGGGGGAGATACGCAGTATTTT.

The chain couples TRBV18 to TRBJ2-1, with D unresolved. V lost 2 bases and J 5 bases, leaving 10 bases between the germline ends. Germline V gives CDR1 KGHSH, CDR2 LQKENI. The CDR3 consists of 14 residues. CDR3 amino acids: CASSPIWQDNEQFF. The DNA of the CDR3 is TGTGCCAGCTCACCAATTTGGCAGGACAATGAGCAGTTCTTC.

The chain couples TRBV28 to TRBJ1-4; D uncertain. CDR1 is MDHEN and CDR2 is SYDVKM in the germline V gene. The CDR3 has 14 residues. Trimming removed 8 bases at V and 8 bases at J, with 18 bases between. The chain's CDR3 is CASLEKSTGEKLFF. For the CDR3, the DNA is TGTGCCAGCTTAGAGAAGTCCACGGGGGAAAAACTGTTTTTT.

V gene TRBV4-1 combines with J gene TRBJ1-1, with a tentative D call TRBD1 (6 bases). The ends were cut back, 5 bases at V and 7 bases at J, with 11 bases in the middle. Germline V gene lookup returns CDR1 MGHRA and CDR2 YSYEKL. The CDR3 contains 12 residues. DNA of the CDR3: TGCGCCAGCAGCTCGACAGGTCATGAAGCTTTCTTT. Translated: CASSSTGHEAFF.

This sequence joins TRBV6-6 and TRBJ1-3; TRBD1 might be the D (6 bases). The CDR3 consists of 16 residues. CDR1 is MNHNY and CDR2 is SVGAGI in the germline V gene (reference sequence). V lost 0 bases to trimming and J lost 2 bases, with 11 bases between them. The CDR3 DNA sequence: TGTGCCAGCAGTTACTCGGCTGCAGGGGCTGGAAACACCATATATTTT. Its translation is CASSYSAAGAGNTIYF.

This clone has a handful of counts. V is TRBV7-2 and J is TRBJ2-7; TRBD1 agrees at 12 bases. With V trimmed by 5 bases and J by 3 bases, 5 bases remained unmatched. This CDR3 contains 15 residues. CDR1 SGHTA and CDR2 FQGNSA come from the germline V gene. CDR3 bases: TGTGCCAGCAGCCTCGGGACAGGGGGCATCTACGAGCAGTACTTC. It translates to CASSLGTGGIYEQYF. The whole variable domain, filled in from reference TRBV7-2 and TRBJ2-7, reads GAGVSQSPSNKVTEKGKDVELRCDPISGHTALYWYRQSLGQGLEFLIYFQGNSAPDKSGLPSDRFSAERTGGSVSTLTIQRTQQEDSAVYLCASSLGTGGIYEQYFGPGTRLTVT.

The V call is TRBV6-1, the J call TRBJ2-5; D might be TRBD1 (6 bases). The last part of the DNA fits TRBJ2-7 better; the J call may be wrong. The CDR3 runs to 14 residues. From germline, CDR1 is MNHNS and CDR2 SASEGT. The CDR3 protein is CASRDSDFSYEQYF. CDR3 in DNA: TGTGCCAGCAGGGACAGCGATTTCTCCTACGAGCAGTACTTC.

The chain combines TRBV18 with TRBJ2-7, with 7 bases aligning to TRBD1. After removal of 3 bases from V and 5 bases from J, the junction contained 7 bases not matched to a gene. Germline V gene sequence: CDR1 KGHSH, CDR2 LQKENI. The CDR3 runs 14 residues. The CDR3 region is CASSPETGYNEQYF. CDR3 in DNA: TGTGCCAGCTCACCGGAGACAGGGTACAACGAGCAGTACTTC.

This rearrangement joins TRBV19 to TRBJ1-4; D remains unclear. CDR1 is LNHDA, CDR2 SQIVND, per germline (reference sequence). V dropped 3 bases and J dropped 4 bases, with 9 bases sitting between them. This CDR3 is built from 14 residues. In DNA form, the CDR3 reads TGTGCCAGTAGTATGTACAGCATTAATGAAAAACTGTTTTTT. Amino acids: CASSMYSINEKLFF.